This TCR beta chain came from a study of somatic mutations in cytotoxic T cells in rheumatoid arthritis. As for the study in general: It was right after diagnosis, before any treatment, that patient blood (roughly 30 ml EDTA) was drawn. Findings and limits, study-wide: Measured CD8+ T-cell clonality, a value compared between rheumatoid arthritis patients and age-matched healthy controls, did not differ significantly.

This clone was seen a single time. Its antigen is not identified. The data were produced by immunoSEQ multiplex PCR, yet TCRdb's version contains in-frame clones alone and is incomplete. The sample carries tens of thousands of clones, about 77% recorded once. The sequenced sample was CD8+ T cells sorted from blood. The origin of this receptor is an adult with rheumatoid arthritis.

As DNA, the CDR3 is TGCGCCAGCAGCCAAGAGGGGAGGATGAGTGGGCCCAATGAGCAGTTCTTC. Translated: CASSQEGRMSGPNEQFF. V usage is TRBV4-3 and J usage is TRBJ2-1, with D perhaps matching TRBD2 (6 bases). Germline-derived CDR1 and CDR2 are LGHNA and YSLEER. The CDR3 runs 17 residues. Trimming took off 0 bases at V and 6 bases at J, with 18 bases between the two ends.